What follows describes a single T cell receptor (beta chain). Its antigen is undetermined. This sample stems from a study of Ad26.COV2.S vaccination and SARS-CoV-2 variants. Whole-study results and caveats: Vaccine recipients showed a spike-specific TCR breadth that was higher than in placebo recipients.

Method: immunoSEQ multiplex PCR; TCRdb's copy keeps in-frame clones and lacks some. The repertoire holds hundreds of thousands of clones, with about 83% as singletons. Germline V gene data show CDR1 as SGHRS and CDR2 as YFSETQ. The CDR3 sequence is 17 residues long. Trimming left V 3 bases short and J 0 bases short, with 16 bases between. The treatment is: around 19 received Ad26.COV2.S at low or high dose, single or two shots; roughly five received placebo; per-sample allocation not given. Samples analyzed were those drawn on day 63 after the first vaccine or placebo injection. The chain is built from TRBV5-1 and TRBJ1-5, with D perhaps TRBD1 (5 bases). The material was peripheral blood, obtained in a trial of Ad26.COV2.S vaccine versus placebo. The TCR originated in a person aged 18 to 59 who received the Ad26.COV2.S COVID-19 vaccine or a placebo. The chain's CDR3 is CASSWSGLYYSNQPQHF. The CDR3 bases are TGCGCCAGCAGCTGGTCAGGGCTCTATTATAGCAATCAGCCCCAGCATTTT.